The clone carrying this TCR beta chain appeared many times. The target antigen is unknown. The entry originates in a study of T-cell reconstitution after alpha-beta-depleted transplantation in children. Trimming removed 4 bases from V and 2 bases from J; junction bases left unmatched: 7. This CDR3 region has 16 residues. The V gene's germline CDR1 is SGHVS and CDR2 FQNEAQ. Study-wide results and limits: Expanded graft clones, several hundred of them, were reportedly the source of alpha-beta T cells about two months after transplant. Newly generated T cells supplied most T-cell counts and diversity one year post-transplant.

For TCRbeta, the library was prepared with unique molecular identifiers. TCRdb analysed the PCR reads with MiXCR anew, one entry per CDR3 protein. In the table there are around 440,000 distinct CDR3 sequences, about 11% of which are singletons. This TCR was sampled from a child under 10 years old with inherited bone marrow failure, due to receive a stem cell transplant. The chain links TRBV7-8 to TRBJ2-7; 11 bases are a match to TRBD2. The sequencing here drew on PBMCs, taken before TCRalphabeta/CD19-depleted stem cell transplant. The CDR3 DNA follows: TGTGCCAGCAGCTCACAACTAGCGGGGGTAACCTACGAGCAGTACTTC. Protein product: CASSSQLAGVTYEQYF.